This TCR beta chain derives from a study of response to subunit inactivated influenza vaccine. This clonotype was counted between two and nine times. Its matching antigen is unknown. Findings of the study overall: Authors suggested each seasonal influenza vaccination recruits few new T cells.

CDR1 is SEHNR and CDR2 is FQNEAQ in the germline V gene (reference sequence). The CDR3 is made up of 13 amino acids. V shed 5 bases and J 6 bases; nucleotides not matched to a gene: 6. MiXCR, applied by TCRdb to the RT-PCR reads, yields one record per CDR3 protein. The sample has around 760,000 distinct CDR3 sequences, roughly 14% seen once. This sequence joins TRBV7-9 and TRBJ2-7; TRBD2 aligns across 8 bases. The TCR comes from a man between 50 and 59 years old who received an inactivated influenza vaccine. The specimen was PBMCs from blood, collected 14 days before vaccination. This CDR3 reads CASSPYREGEQYF. Here the CDR3 DNA reads TGTGCCAGCAGCCCCTACCGGGAGGGCGAGCAGTACTTC.